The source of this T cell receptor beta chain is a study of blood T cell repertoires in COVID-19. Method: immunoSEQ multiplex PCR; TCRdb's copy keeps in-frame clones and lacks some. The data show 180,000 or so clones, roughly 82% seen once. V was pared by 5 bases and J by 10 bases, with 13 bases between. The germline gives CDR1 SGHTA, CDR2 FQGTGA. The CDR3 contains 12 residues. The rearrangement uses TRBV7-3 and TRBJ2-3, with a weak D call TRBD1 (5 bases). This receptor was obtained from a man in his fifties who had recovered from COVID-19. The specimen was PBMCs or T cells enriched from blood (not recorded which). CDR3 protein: CASSPKGAPQYF. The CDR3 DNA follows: TGTGCCAGCAGCCCCAAAGGGGCACCGCAGTATTTT.